One sample yielded the 8 T cell receptor beta chains listed below, sequenced in a study of neurological immune-mediated disorders. TCRdb re-called the 5' RACE reads through MiXCR, storing one row per CDR3 protein. This sample yields tens of thousands of distinct CDR3 sequences, of which around 9.3% are seen a single time; about a fifth belongs to the top ten. Sequences were obtained from PBMCs. All receptors come from an older woman with HTLV-1-associated myelopathy (HAM/TSP).

This clonotype was found many times. The genes are TRBV7-2 and TRBJ2-3; no firm D call. CDR1 and CDR2 (germline): SGHTA, FQGNSA. V was pared by 4 bases and J by 6 bases, with 14 bases between. The CDR3 runs to 14 residues. The CDR3 loop reads CASSSPVSPDTQYF. DNA for the CDR3: TGTGCCAGCAGCTCCCCAGTATCTCCGGATACGCAGTATTTT.

This clonotype has a count of ten or more. The chain joins TRBV7-8 to TRBJ1-3; unclear D gene. Germline V lookup: CDR1 SGHVS, CDR2 FQNEAQ. V lost 1 base and J 1 base, leaving 5 bases between the germline ends. This CDR3 has 14 amino acids. The CDR3 loop reads CASSLVGSGNTIYF. The CDR3 DNA follows: TGTGCCAGCAGCTTAGTAGGGTCTGGAAACACCATATATTTT.

This clonotype was observed at least ten times. This rearrangement joins TRBV5-1 to TRBJ2-2, with 14 bases lining up with TRBD2. Germline V gives CDR1 SGHRS, CDR2 YFSETQ. CDR3 length: 17 residues. V gave up 4 bases and J gave up 4 bases; unmatched junction bases: 6. The DNA for the CDR3 is TGCGCCAGCAGCCCCCGGACTAGCGGGGGGAGCACCGGGGAGCTGTTTTTT. Translation: CASSPRTSGGSTGELFF.

The sample holds many counts of this clonotype. The chain combines TRBV19 with TRBJ1-1; the match to TRBD1 covers 7 bases. Germline V gene lookup returns CDR1 LNHDA and CDR2 SQIVND (reference sequence). V lost 7 bases and J lost 0; bases outside the gene matches: 14. The CDR3 has 17 amino acids. As DNA, the CDR3 is TGTGCCAGTAATCCCACGGACAGGACTAAGATGAACACTGAAGCTTTCTTT. Encoded protein: CASNPTDRTKMNTEAFF.

This clonotype was observed many times. This sequence joins TRBV5-1 and TRBJ1-2; maybe TRBD1 (5 bases). The V gene's germline CDR1 is SGHRS and CDR2 YFSETQ. The CDR3 runs to 13 residues. The V gene lost 4 bases and the J gene lost 8 bases, with 15 bases spanning the gap. CDR3 nucleotides: TGCGCCAGCAGCCCAGACGGGGGAACGGGCTACACCTTC. As protein: CASSPDGGTGYTF. The full variable domain, completed using reference TRBV5-1 and TRBJ1-2, is KAGVTQTPRYLIKTRGQQVTLSCSPISGHRSVSWYQQTPGQGLQFLFEYFSETQRNKGNFPGRFSGRQFSNSRSEMNVSTLELGDSALYLCASSPDGGTGYTFGSGTRLTVV.

This clonotype was observed many times. V gene TRBV5-1 combines with J gene TRBJ2-7, with D possibly matching TRBD2 (5 bases). The ends were cut back, 6 bases at V and 3 bases at J, with 19 bases in the middle. Germline CDR1 reads SGHRS; CDR2 reads YFSETQ. This CDR3 comprises 15 residues. The CDR3 reads CASKLGVSTNYEQYF. The CDR3 DNA reads as TGCGCCAGCAAATTGGGAGTATCTACCAACTACGAGCAGTACTTC.

This clonotype was seen many times. The V and J genes are TRBV29-1 and TRBJ1-1; D is unresolved. The V gene lost 7 bases and the J gene lost 2 bases, with 14 bases spanning the gap. The CDR3 totals 13 residues. Germline V gene data show CDR1 as SQVTM and CDR2 as ANQGSEA. The CDR3 sequence is CSAVGRSNTEAFF. The CDR3 bases are TGCAGCGCCGTAGGACGGAGCAACACTGAAGCTTTCTTT.

As for this clonotype: The junction does not match germline at one end; this may be a read error. CDR3 sequence reads: CASRTRVYNSPLHF. CDR3 in DNA: TGTGCCAGCAGGACCAGGGTCTATAATTCACCCCTACACTTT. The rearrangement links TRBV27 to TRBJ1-6, with TRBD1 as a possible D gene (5 bases). This CDR3 spans 14 amino acids. Germline loops: CDR1 MNHEY, CDR2 SMNVEV (reference sequence).